The sequence of this T cell receptor beta chain was determined in a study of T cells expressing NK-cell markers. As for the study in general: HCMV serostatus: seven of eight sequenced donors positive, one negative.

General study points: The CD3+CD56-NKG2C+ fraction was also led by these clonotypes in several donors.

To note about this clonotype: Its target is unknown.

Germline V lookup: CDR1 SGHTA, CDR2 FQGNSA. The CDR3 is made up of 16 amino acids. Scientists made TCR beta cDNA using 5'RACE template switching with UMIs. TCRdb reprocessed the 5' RACE reads and keeps a single row for each CDR3 protein, giving no DNA. In all, the sample yields roughly 300,000 distinct CDR3 sequences. The TCR was taken from a woman between 18 and 70 years old in good health. The chain carries TRBV7-2 and TRBJ2-7; checking the TCRdb D call of TRBD2 is not possible without DNA. Material for sequencing was blood T cells: a sorted CD56 or NKG2C T cell subset, CD4+ or CD8+ T cells, or bulk PBMC T cells (not recorded which). The CDR3 region is CASSFSPASGRNEQYF. The entire variable domain, with the rest obtained from reference TRBV7-2 and TRBJ2-7, is as follows: GAGVSQSPSNKVTEKGKDVELRCDPISGHTALYWYRQSLGQGLEFLIYFQGNSAPDKSGLPSDRFSAERTGGSVSTLTIQRTQQEDSAVYLCASSFSPASGRNEQYFGPGTRLTVT.